This record concerns one T cell receptor (beta chain) sequence. The CDR3 runs to 14 residues. The V end was cut by 5 bases, the J end by 3 bases, with 13 bases between. Germline CDR1 SNHLY, CDR2 FYNNEI. The data belong to a study of blood T cell repertoires in COVID-19. Overall study context: Samples taken during acute and convalescent COVID-19 were collected in the United States, Italy and Spain. T cells, B-cell-depleted T cells, or PBMCs provided the cDNA or gDNA that served as material.

TCRdb keeps only in-frame clones here, not all; method: immunoSEQ multiplex PCR. The top ten hold approximately 3.6% of the sample, which has about 130,000 clones, around 87% seen once. The sequencing input was peripheral blood. The chain has TRBV2 and TRBJ1-1; D is ambiguous. This clonotype was sampled from a woman aged 55 to 70 with acute or convalescent COVID-19. Here the CDR3 DNA reads TGTGCCAGCAGTTACGGACTGGCCCACACTGAAGCTTTCTTT. It is translated as CASSYGLAHTEAFF.